These 9 T cell receptor beta chains share one sample of origin, sequenced in a study of cytomegalovirus exposure and HLA in healthy donors. A multiplex PCR was run with 60 Vbeta primers and 13 Jbeta primers. Profiled with immunoSEQ multiplex PCR; TCRdb holds only in-frame clones, not every one. The data hold about 130,000 clones, with roughly 80% observed a single time. Material: PBMCs. The receptors derive from a young man in good health and CMV-seronegative.

This clone was seen a few times. V and J are TRBV6-1 and TRBJ1-2, with no clear D. Germline-derived CDR1 and CDR2 are MNHNS and SASEGT. The length of the CDR3 is 14 residues. V lost 2 bases and J 3 bases, leaving 10 bases between the germline ends. For the CDR3, the DNA is TGTGCCAGCAGTGAATGGGAGGGCTACTATGGCTACACCTTC. Its translation is CASSEWEGYYGYTF.

The rearrangement uses TRBV10-3 and TRBJ2-3; D remains ambiguous. Germline CDR1 reads ENHRY; CDR2 reads SYGVKD. Trimming left V 4 bases short and J 0 bases short, with 11 bases between. The CDR3 is made up of 15 amino acids. CDR3: CAISARHLSTDTQYF. The CDR3, as DNA: TGTGCCATCAGTGCGCGACACCTAAGCACAGATACGCAGTATTTT.

The chain is built from TRBV10-3 and TRBJ2-7; 9 nucleotides match TRBD1. Unmatched junction bases numbered 8, after V lost 5 bases and J lost 3 bases. The CDR3 totals 15 residues. From germline, CDR1 is ENHRY and CDR2 SYGVKD. CDR3 bases: TGTGCCATCAGTCCTACCGGGACAGGGCACTACGAGCAGTACTTC. Amino acids: CAISPTGTGHYEQYF.

This rearrangement joins TRBV11-3 to TRBJ1-1; 7 nucleotides match TRBD1. Trimming at V came to 5 bases and at J to 4 bases, leaving 4 bases not matched to a gene. The CDR3 extends over 13 amino acids. Per the germline V gene, CDR1 is SGHNT and CDR2 is YENEEA. The CDR3 DNA sequence: TGTGCCAGCAGCGAACAGGGGATCACTGAAGCTTTCTTT. This sequence encodes CASSEQGITEAFF.

The chain uses TRBV19 and TRBJ2-1; 7 nucleotides agree with TRBD2. CDR3 length equals 15 residues. Germline V gives CDR1 LNHDA, CDR2 SQIVND (reference sequence). The V gene end was trimmed by 3 bases and the J gene end by 5 bases; junction bases not matched to a gene: 7. The CDR3 bases are TGTGCCAGTAGTATGGGGGGGAGTTACCACAATGAGCAGTTCTTC. It is translated as CASSMGGSYHNEQFF. The variable domain in full, with the rest retrieved from reference TRBV19 and TRBJ2-1, is DGGITQSPKYLFRKEGQNVTLSCEQNLNHDAMYWYRQDPGQGLRLIYYSQIVNDFQKGDIAEGYSVSREKKESFPLTVTSAQKNPTAFYLCASSMGGSYHNEQFFGPGTRLTVL.

This clone has more than one count but fewer than ten. The gene calls are TRBV27 and TRBJ1-4; D gene ambiguous. CDR1 is MNHEY and CDR2 is SMNVEV in the germline V gene (reference sequence). The CDR3 extends over 17 amino acids. Trimming removed 1 base from V and 0 bases from J, with 12 bases in between. The CDR3 loop reads CASSLFWQDATNEKLFF. As DNA, the CDR3 is TGTGCCAGCAGTTTATTTTGGCAGGATGCAACTAATGAAAAACTGTTTTTT.

This clone appeared a few times. The V gene is TRBV9, the J gene TRBJ2-5; TRBD2 is a possible D gene (6 bases). This CDR3 is 18 amino acids long. Trimming stripped 0 bases from V and 2 bases from J, with 20 bases between. Per the germline V gene, CDR1 is SGDLS and CDR2 is YYNGEE. For the CDR3, the DNA is TGTGCCAGCAGCGTAGGTAGTGGGCGGAGCGGGCATCAAGAGACCCAGTACTTC. It yields the protein CASSVGSGRSGHQETQYF.

This rearrangement joins TRBV7-9 to TRBJ1-3, with D unclear. Trimming removed 1 base from V and 0 bases from J, with 7 bases in between. CDR1 SEHNR and CDR2 FQNEAQ come from the germline V gene (reference sequence). The CDR3 sequence is 15 residues long. This CDR3 reads CASSLDRNSGNTIYF. CDR3 coding DNA: TGTGCCAGCAGCTTAGACAGAAACTCTGGAAACACCATATATTTT.

This chain links TRBV10-2 with TRBJ2-2; possibly TRBD2 for D (5 bases). V lost 2 bases and J lost 2, with 9 bases in between. This CDR3 contains 15 residues. Germline V gene lookup returns CDR1 WSHSY and CDR2 SAAADI. CDR3 DNA: TGCGCCAGCAGTGAGGGGAGTTATAACACCGGGGAGCTGTTTTTT. Protein sequence: CASSEGSYNTGELFF.